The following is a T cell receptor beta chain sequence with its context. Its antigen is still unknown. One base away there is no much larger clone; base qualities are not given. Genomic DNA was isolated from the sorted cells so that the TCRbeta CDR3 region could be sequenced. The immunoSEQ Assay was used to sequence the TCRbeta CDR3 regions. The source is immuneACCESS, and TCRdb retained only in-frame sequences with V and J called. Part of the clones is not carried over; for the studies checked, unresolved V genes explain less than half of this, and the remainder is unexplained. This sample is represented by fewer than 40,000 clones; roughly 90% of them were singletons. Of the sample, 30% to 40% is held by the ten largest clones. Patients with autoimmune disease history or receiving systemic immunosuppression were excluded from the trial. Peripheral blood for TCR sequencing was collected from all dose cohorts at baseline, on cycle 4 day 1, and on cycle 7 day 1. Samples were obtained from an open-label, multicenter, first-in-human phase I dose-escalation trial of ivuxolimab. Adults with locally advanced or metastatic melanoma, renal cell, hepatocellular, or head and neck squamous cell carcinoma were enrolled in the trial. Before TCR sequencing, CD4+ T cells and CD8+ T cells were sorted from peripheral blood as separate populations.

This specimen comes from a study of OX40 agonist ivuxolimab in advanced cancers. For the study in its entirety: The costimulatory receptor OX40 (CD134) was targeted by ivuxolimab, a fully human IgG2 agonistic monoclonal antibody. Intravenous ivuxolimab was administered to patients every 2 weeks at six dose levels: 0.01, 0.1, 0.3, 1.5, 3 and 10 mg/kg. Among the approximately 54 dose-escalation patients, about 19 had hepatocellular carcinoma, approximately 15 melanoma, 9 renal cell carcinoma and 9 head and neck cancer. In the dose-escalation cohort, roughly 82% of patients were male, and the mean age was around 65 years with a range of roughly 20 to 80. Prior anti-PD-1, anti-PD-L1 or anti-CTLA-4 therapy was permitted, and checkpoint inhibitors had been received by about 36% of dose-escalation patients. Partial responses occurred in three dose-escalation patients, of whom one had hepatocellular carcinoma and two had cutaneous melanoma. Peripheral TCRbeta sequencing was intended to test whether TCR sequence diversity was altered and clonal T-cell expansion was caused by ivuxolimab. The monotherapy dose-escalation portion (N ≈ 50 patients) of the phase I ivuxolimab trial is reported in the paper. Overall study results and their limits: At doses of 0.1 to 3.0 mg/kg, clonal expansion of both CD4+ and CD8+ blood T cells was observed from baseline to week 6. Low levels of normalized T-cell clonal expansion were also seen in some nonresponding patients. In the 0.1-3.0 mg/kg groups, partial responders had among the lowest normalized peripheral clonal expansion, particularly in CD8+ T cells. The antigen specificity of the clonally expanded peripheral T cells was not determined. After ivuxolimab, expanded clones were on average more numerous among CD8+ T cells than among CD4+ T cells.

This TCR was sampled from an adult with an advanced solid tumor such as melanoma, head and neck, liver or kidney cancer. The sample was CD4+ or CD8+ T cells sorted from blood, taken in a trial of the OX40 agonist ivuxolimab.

The CDR3 has the sequence CASSGTGFYEQYF. The DNA sequence is as follows: TGTGCCAGCAGTGGGACAGGGTTTTACGAGCAGTACTTC. This sequence uses TRBV27 and TRBJ2-7, and 9 junction bases match TRBD1. Taken from cysteine to phenylalanine, the CDR3 has 13 residues. The read is trimmed to its CDR3 DNA, 39 bases read in frame from base 1. The V end gives up 5 bases and the J end 4 bases, leaving 3 bases in the junction not matched to a gene. As encoded in the germline V gene (reference sequence), CDR1 is MNHEY while CDR2 is SMNVEV.